Shown below are 16 T cell receptor beta chains from a single sample sequenced in a study of blood T cell repertoires in COVID-19. The table came from immunoSEQ multiplex PCR; TCRdb's copy has only in-frame clones and leaves some out. The sample contains roughly 190,000 clones, 70% to 85% of which appear only once. Sequencing used PBMCs or T cells enriched from blood (not recorded which). The receptor set was obtained from a woman aged 25 to 39 who had recovered from COVID-19.

V gene TRBV2 combines with J gene TRBJ2-1; 8 nucleotides align to TRBD1. V lost 6 bases to trimming and J lost 9 bases; unmatched junction nucleotides: 10. This CDR3 comprises 14 residues. The germline V gene has CDR1 SNHLY and CDR2 FYNNEI. CDR3 loop: CASSRSGQGAEQFF. In DNA form, the CDR3 reads TGTGCCAGCAGCCGGAGCGGACAGGGAGCTGAGCAGTTCTTC.

Only a few counts were recorded for this clone. The conserved final phenylalanine or tryptophan is absent from the CDR3, which likely points to a read error. No DNA is shown, since the ends of the CDR3 on it are uncertain; the CDR3 is the one TCRdb lists. This CDR3 is CSARDQDNL. The rearrangement uses TRBV20-1 and TRBJ2-3; TRBD1 was called by the table and not checked on the DNA. The CDR3 is 9 amino acids long, termini counted. Germline V gives CDR1 DFQATT, CDR2 SNEGSKA (reference sequence).

This chain's CDR3 is CASGKKGGTYEQYV. The CDR3 DNA reads as TGTGCCAGCGGGAAGAAGGGCGGGACCTACGAGCAGTACGTC. V gene TRBV6-5 combines with J gene TRBJ2-7, with D perhaps matching TRBD2 (6 bases). CDR1 is MNHEY, CDR2 SVGAGI, per germline. The CDR3 runs to 14 residues. The V end lost 8 bases, the J end lost 2 bases, and 16 bases lay between the germline ends.

The chain couples TRBV5-6 to TRBJ2-5, with D maybe TRBD1 (8 bases). The CDR3 sequence is 15 residues long. Between the trimmed V and J ends, which lost 4 bases and 7 bases, there was a span of 20 bases. CDR1 and CDR2 from the germline V gene are SGHDT and YYEEEE. CDR3 sequence: CASSPEYRGGGTQYF. Here the CDR3 DNA reads TGTGCCAGCAGCCCCGAATACAGGGGGGGAGGGACCCAGTACTTC. The full variable domain, with the rest looked up from reference TRBV5-6 and TRBJ2-5, is DAGVTQSPTHLIKTRGQQVTLRCSPKSGHDTVSWYQQALGQGPQFIFQYYEEEERQRGNFPDRFSGHQFPNYSSELNVNALLLGDSALYLCASSPEYRGGGTQYFGPGTRLLVL.

This sequence joins TRBV19 and TRBJ2-1; 7 positions agree with TRBD1. V was pared by 4 bases and J by 6 bases, with 6 bases of the junction left unmatched. CDR1 is LNHDA, CDR2 SQIVND, per germline (reference sequence). This CDR3 comprises 14 residues. This CDR3 is CASSSQGVSNEQFF. The CDR3 coding sequence is TGTGCCAGTAGTAGTCAGGGGGTTAGCAATGAGCAGTTCTTC.

J is TRBJ1-4 and V is TRBV28; 10 nucleotides agree with TRBD1. Germline V gene lookup returns CDR1 MDHEN and CDR2 SYDVKM. The V segment lost 7 bases and the J segment 8 bases; nucleotides outside the gene matches: 10. The CDR3 runs to 15 residues. CDR3 protein: CASTDGQGVGEKLFF. The CDR3 DNA is TGTGCCAGCACCGACGGACAGGGGGTGGGCGAAAAACTGTTTTTT.

This rearrangement joins TRBV2 to TRBJ2-1, with 12 bases matching TRBD2. This CDR3 has 15 amino acids. V lost 6 bases and J lost 1; bases outside the gene matches: 1. CDR1 is SNHLY, CDR2 FYNNEI, per germline. Written as DNA, the CDR3 is TGTGCCAGCAGACTAGCGGGGGGATCCTACAATGAGCAGTTCTTC. Its protein is CASRLAGGSYNEQFF.

The chain is built from TRBV28 and TRBJ1-5, with D tentatively TRBD1 (5 bases). V gave up 1 base and J gave up 1 base, with 11 bases separating them. CDR3 length: 16 amino acids. The V gene's germline CDR1 is MDHEN and CDR2 SYDVKM. CDR3 sequence (DNA): TGTGCCAGCAGTTTATTCGGGCAGGGAAGCAATCAGCCCCAGCATTTT. Protein product: CASSLFGQGSNQPQHF.

V usage is TRBV24-1 and J usage is TRBJ2-3; the match to TRBD1 covers 7 bases. Trimming cost V 7 bases and J 4 bases; bases outside gene matches: 13. This CDR3 contains 16 residues. Germline V gene lookup returns CDR1 KGHDR and CDR2 SFDVKD. CDR3 amino acids: CATSHPGTVPPDTQYF. The CDR3 DNA reads as TGTGCCACCAGCCACCCGGGGACAGTTCCTCCAGATACGCAGTATTTT.

The genes are TRBV18 and TRBJ2-3, with 8 bases aligning to TRBD2. Germline assignment: CDR1 KGHSH and CDR2 LQKENI. V was clipped by 5 bases and J by 6 bases; unmatched bases: 4. This CDR3 is built from 13 residues. In DNA, the CDR3 is TGTGCCAGCTCAGTGGGACTAGTGGATACGCAGTATTTT. Translated: CASSVGLVDTQYF.

This clone was counted a single time. This rearrangement joins TRBV10-2 to TRBJ2-3; the match to TRBD1 covers 7 bases. Germline lookup yields CDR1 WSHSY and CDR2 SAAADI. This CDR3 region has 15 residues. After removal of 10 bases from V and 3 bases from J, the junction contained 13 bases not matched to a gene. CDR3 bases: TGCGCCACCAGGGGAGAGGGGGCCATAACAGATACGCAGTATTTT. Translating it yields CATRGEGAITDTQYF.

This chain uses TRBV4-2 with TRBJ1-5; no definite D call. Germline values: CDR1 LGHNA, CDR2 YNFKEQ. Deletions cut 0 bases from V and 4 bases from J, with 10 bases between. The CDR3 length is 15 residues. Written as DNA, the CDR3 is TGTGCCAGCAGCCAAGATTTGTCAGTGAATCAGCCCCAGCATTTT. Encoded protein: CASSQDLSVNQPQHF.

The chain employs TRBV7-8 and TRBJ2-1; a possible D gene is TRBD2 (6 bases). This CDR3 comprises 18 residues. Between the trimmed V and J ends, which lost 2 bases and 3 bases, there was a span of 20 bases. Germline lookup yields CDR1 SGHVS and CDR2 FQNEAQ. CDR3 DNA: TGTGCCAGCAGCTTACTAAATACGGGACTCCGGGACTACAATGAGCAGTTCTTC. It codes for CASSLLNTGLRDYNEQFF.

This chain joins TRBV28 and TRBJ1-4; maybe TRBD1 (5 bases). The CDR3 consists of 14 residues. With 8 bases removed from V and 8 bases from J, the gap between germline ends came to 18 bases. Germline V gene data show CDR1 as MDHEN and CDR2 as SYDVKM. CDR3 bases: TGTGCCAGCGACGAAGGGGTATTAGGAGAAAAACTGTTTTTT. It specifies CASDEGVLGEKLFF. The full variable domain, its missing parts supplied by reference TRBV28 and TRBJ1-4, is DVKVTQSSRYLVKRTGEKVFLECVQDMDHENMFWYRQDPGLGLRLIYFSYDVKMKEKGDIPEGYSVSREKKERFSLILESASTNQTSMYLCASDEGVLGEKLFFGSGTQLSVL.

The CDR3 here is CASSDSAGATDTQYF. CDR3 nucleotides: TGTGCCAGCAGTGACTCGGCGGGGGCCACAGATACGCAGTATTTT. This chain uses TRBV6-4 with TRBJ2-3, with D possibly matching TRBD2 (7 bases). Per the germline V gene, CDR1 is MRHNA and CDR2 is SNTAGT. Trimming shortened V by 0 bases and J by 2 bases, and 9 bases separated the two germline ends. The length of the CDR3 is 15 residues.

This rearrangement joins TRBV19 to TRBJ1-3, with D hard to call. Germline-derived CDR1 and CDR2 are LNHDA and SQIVND (reference sequence). The CDR3 contains 13 residues. The V gene lost 5 bases and the J gene lost 3 bases, with 8 bases spanning the gap. CDR3 sequence reads: CASSEGSGNTIYF. CDR3 coding DNA: TGTGCCAGTAGTGAGGGAAGTGGAAACACCATATATTTT.